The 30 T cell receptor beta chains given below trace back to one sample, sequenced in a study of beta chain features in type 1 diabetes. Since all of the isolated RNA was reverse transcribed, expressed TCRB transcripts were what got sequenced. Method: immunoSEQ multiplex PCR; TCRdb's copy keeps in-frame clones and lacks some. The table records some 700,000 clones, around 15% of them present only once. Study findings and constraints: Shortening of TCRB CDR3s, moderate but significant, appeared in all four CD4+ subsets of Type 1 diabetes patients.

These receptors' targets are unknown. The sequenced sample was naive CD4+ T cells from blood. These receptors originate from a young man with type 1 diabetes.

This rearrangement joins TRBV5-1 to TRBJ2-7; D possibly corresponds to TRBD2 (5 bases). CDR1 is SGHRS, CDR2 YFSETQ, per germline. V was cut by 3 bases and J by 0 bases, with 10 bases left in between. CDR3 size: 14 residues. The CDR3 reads CASSSGIPSYEQYF. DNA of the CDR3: TGCGCCAGCAGCTCCGGGATCCCCTCCTACGAGCAGTACTTC.

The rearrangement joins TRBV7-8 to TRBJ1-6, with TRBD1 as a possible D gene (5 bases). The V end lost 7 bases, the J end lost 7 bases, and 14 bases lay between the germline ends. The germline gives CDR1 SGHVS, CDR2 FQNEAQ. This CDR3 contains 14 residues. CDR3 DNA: TGTGCCAGCACCAACGGAGAGGGGAATTCACCCCTCCACTTT. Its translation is CASTNGEGNSPLHF.

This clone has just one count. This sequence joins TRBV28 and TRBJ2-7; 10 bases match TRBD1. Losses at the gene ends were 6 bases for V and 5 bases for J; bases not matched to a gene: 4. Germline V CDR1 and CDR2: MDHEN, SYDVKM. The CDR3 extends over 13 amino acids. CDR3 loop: CASRGQGNHEQYF. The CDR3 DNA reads TGTGCCAGCAGGGGACAGGGGAACCACGAGCAGTACTTC.

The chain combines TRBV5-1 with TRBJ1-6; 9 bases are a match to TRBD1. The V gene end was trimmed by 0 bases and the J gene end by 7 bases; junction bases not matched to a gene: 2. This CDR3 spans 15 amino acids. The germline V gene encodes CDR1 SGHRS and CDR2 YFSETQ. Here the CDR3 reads CASSLVTGGNSPLHF. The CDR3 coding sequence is TGCGCCAGCAGCTTGGTTACAGGGGGCAATTCACCCCTCCACTTT. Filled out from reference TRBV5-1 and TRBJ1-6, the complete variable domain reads KAGVTQTPRYLIKTRGQQVTLSCSPISGHRSVSWYQQTPGQGLQFLFEYFSETQRNKGNFPGRFSGRQFSNSRSEMNVSTLELGDSALYLCASSLVTGGNSPLHFGNGTRLTVT.

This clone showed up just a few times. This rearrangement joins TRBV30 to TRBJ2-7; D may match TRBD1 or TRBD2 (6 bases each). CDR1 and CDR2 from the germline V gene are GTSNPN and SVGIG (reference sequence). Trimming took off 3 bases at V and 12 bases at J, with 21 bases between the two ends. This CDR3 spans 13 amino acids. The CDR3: CAWSSNLVGGLYF. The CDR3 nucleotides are TGTGCCTGGAGCTCGAATCTGGTCGGGGGCCTGTACTTC.

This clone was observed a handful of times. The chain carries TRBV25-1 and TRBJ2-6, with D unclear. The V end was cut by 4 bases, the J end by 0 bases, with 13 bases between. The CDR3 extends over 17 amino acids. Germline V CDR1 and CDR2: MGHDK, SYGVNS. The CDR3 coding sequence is TGTGCCAGCAGTGGAACAAAGTTAAGCTCTGGGGCCAACGTCCTGACTTTC. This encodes CASSGTKLSSGANVLTF.

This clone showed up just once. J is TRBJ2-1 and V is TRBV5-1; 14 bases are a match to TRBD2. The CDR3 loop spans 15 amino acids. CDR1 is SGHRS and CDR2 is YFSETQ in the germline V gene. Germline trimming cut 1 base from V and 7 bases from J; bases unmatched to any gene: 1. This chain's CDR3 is CASSLWTSGGNEQFF. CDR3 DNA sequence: TGCGCCAGCAGCTTGTGGACTAGCGGGGGGAATGAGCAGTTCTTC.

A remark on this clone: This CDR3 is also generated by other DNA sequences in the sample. The CDR3 DNA is TGTGCCTGGAGAAGGACAGGGGGAACTGAAGCTTTCTTT. Translating it yields CAWRRTGGTEAFF. The chain combines TRBV30 with TRBJ1-1, with 10 positions matching TRBD1. The CDR3 extends over 13 amino acids. Germline CDR1 GTSNPN, CDR2 SVGIG (reference sequence). J was trimmed by 5 bases and V by 3 bases; bases with no gene match: 3.

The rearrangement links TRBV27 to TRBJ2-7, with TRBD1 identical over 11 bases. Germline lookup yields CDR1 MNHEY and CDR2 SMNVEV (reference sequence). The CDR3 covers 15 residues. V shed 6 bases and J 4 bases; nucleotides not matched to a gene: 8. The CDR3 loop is CASRSGTGGSYEQYF. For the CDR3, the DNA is TGTGCCAGCAGGTCCGGGACAGGGGGATCTTACGAGCAGTACTTC.

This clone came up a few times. This CDR3 is CASSTGHMNTEAFF. In DNA, the CDR3 is TGTGCCAGCAGCACGGGGCATATGAACACTGAAGCTTTCTTT. The chain uses TRBV13 and TRBJ1-1, with D possibly matching TRBD1 (5 bases). Germline V gene sequence: CDR1 PRHDT, CDR2 FYEKMQ (reference sequence). Trimming cost V 5 bases and J 0 bases, with 10 bases left between them. This CDR3 is built from 14 residues. Using reference TRBV13 and TRBJ1-1 for the parts outside the CDR3, the full variable domain is AAGVIQSPRHLIKEKRETATLKCYPIPRHDTVYWYQQGPGQDPQFLISFYEKMQSDKGSIPDRFSAQQFSDYHSELNMSSLELGDSALYFCASSTGHMNTEAFFGQGTRLTVV.

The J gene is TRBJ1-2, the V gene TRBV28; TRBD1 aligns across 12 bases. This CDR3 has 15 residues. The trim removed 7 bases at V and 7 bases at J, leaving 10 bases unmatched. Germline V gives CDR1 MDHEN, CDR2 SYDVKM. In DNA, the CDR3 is TGTGCCAGCACCCTACTGGGACAGGGGGCTCCTGGCTACACCTTC. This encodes CASTLLGQGAPGYTF.

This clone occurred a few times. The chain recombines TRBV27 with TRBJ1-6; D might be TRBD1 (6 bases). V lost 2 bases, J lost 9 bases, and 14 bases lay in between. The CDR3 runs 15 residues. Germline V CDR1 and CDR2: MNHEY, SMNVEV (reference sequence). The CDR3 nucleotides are TGTGCCAGCAGTTTAGGGGCAGGGGAAGGTTCACCCCTCCACTTT. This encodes CASSLGAGEGSPLHF.

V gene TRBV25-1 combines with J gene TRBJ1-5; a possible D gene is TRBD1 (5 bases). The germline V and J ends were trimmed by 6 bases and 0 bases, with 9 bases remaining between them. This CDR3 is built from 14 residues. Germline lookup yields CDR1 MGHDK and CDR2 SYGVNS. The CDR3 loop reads CASRGRGSNQPQHF. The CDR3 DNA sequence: TGTGCCAGCAGGGGGAGGGGTAGCAATCAGCCCCAGCATTTT.

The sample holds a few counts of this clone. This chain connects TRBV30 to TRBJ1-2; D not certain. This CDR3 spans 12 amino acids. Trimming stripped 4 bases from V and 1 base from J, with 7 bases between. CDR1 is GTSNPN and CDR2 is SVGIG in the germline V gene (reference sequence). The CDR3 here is CAWNGINYGYTF. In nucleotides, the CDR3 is TGTGCCTGGAATGGGATTAACTATGGCTACACCTTC.

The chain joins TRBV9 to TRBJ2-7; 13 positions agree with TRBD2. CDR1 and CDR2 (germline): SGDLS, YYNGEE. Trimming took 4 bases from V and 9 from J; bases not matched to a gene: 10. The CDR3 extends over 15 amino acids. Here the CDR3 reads CASSPRGTSGDVQYF. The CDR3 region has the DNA TGTGCCAGCAGCCCCCGGGGGACTAGCGGGGACGTGCAGTACTTC.

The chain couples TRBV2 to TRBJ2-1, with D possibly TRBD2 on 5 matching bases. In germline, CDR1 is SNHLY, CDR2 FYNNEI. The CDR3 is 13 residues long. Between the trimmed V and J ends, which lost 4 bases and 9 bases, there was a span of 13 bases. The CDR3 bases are TGTGCCAGCAGTGCGGAGGAACCGGGTGAGCAGTTCTTC. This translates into CASSAEEPGEQFF.

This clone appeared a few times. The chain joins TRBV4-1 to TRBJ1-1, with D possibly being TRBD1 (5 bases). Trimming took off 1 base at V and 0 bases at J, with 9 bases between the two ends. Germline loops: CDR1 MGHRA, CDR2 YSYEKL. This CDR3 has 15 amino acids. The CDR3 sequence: CASSQVGTLNTEAFF. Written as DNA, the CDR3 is TGCGCCAGCAGCCAAGTGGGGACCCTGAACACTGAAGCTTTCTTT.

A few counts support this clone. CDR3 amino acids: CASIDSVFSNYGYTF. CDR3 coding DNA: TGTGCCAGCATCGATTCAGTTTTCTCCAACTATGGCTACACCTTC. This chain links TRBV6-1 with TRBJ1-2; D remains ambiguous. CDR1 MNHNS and CDR2 SASEGT come from the germline V gene. Trimming removed 7 bases at V and 2 bases at J, with 17 bases between. This CDR3 has 15 amino acids.

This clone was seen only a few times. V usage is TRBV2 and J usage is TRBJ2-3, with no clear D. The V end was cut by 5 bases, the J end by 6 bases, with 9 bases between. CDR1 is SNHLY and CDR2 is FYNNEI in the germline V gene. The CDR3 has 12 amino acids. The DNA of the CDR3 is TGTGCCAGCAGTCCCCTAGGGGATACGCAGTATTTT. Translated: CASSPLGDTQYF.

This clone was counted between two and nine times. CDR3 nucleotides: TGTGCCAGCAGCTCGCTCCGGGGAAAGAACTATGGCTACACCTTC. Translation gives CASSSLRGKNYGYTF. This sequence joins TRBV7-6 and TRBJ1-2; D gene ambiguous. CDR1 is SGHVS, CDR2 FNYEAQ, per germline. Trimming removed 4 bases from V and 2 bases from J, with 14 bases in between. The CDR3 totals 15 residues.

CDR3 sequence reads: CAWRTGTGTYEQYF. CDR3 nucleotide sequence: TGTGCCTGGAGGACCGGGACAGGGACCTACGAGCAGTACTTC. The chain couples TRBV30 to TRBJ2-7; 9 nucleotides align to TRBD1. This CDR3 comprises 14 residues. Germline V gene lookup returns CDR1 GTSNPN and CDR2 SVGIG (reference sequence). Trimming took 3 bases from V and 2 from J; bases not matched to a gene: 5.

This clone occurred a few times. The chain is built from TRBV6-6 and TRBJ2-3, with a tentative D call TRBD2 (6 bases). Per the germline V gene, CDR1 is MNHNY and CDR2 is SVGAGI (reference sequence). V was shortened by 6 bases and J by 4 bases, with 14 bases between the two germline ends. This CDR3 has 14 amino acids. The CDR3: CASSPGGKADTQYF. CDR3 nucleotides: TGTGCCAGCAGCCCTGGGGGGAAAGCAGATACGCAGTATTTT.

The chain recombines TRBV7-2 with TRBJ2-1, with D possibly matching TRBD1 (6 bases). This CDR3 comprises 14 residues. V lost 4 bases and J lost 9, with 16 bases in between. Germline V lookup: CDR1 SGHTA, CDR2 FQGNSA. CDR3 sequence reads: CASSSRLQGSEQFF. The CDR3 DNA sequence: TGTGCCAGCAGCTCCCGACTACAGGGCAGTGAGCAGTTCTTC.

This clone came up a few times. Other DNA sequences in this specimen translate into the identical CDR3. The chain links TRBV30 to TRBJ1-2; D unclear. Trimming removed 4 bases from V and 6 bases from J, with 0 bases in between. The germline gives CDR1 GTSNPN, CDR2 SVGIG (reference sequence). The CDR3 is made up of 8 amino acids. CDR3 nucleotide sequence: TGTGCCTGGAATGGCTACACCTTC. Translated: CAWNGYTF.

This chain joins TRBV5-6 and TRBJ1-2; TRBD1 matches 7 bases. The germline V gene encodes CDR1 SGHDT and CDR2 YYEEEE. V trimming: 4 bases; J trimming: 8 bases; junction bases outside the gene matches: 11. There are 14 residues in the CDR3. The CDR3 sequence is CASSTGTAIWGYTF. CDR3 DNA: TGTGCCAGCAGCACCGGGACAGCGATTTGGGGCTACACCTTC.

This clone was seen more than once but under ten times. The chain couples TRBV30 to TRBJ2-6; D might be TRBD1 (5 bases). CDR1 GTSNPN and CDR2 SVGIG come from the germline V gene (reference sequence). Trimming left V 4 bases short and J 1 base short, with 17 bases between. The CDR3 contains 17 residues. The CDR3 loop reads CAWTRGWGFSGANVLTF. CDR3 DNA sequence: TGTGCCTGGACAAGGGGATGGGGATTTTCTGGGGCCAACGTCCTGACTTTC.

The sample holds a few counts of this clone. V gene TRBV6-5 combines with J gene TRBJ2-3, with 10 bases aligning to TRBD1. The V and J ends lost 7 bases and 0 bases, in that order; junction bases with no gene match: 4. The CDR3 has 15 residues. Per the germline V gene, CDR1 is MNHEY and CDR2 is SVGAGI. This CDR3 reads CASTRGQGSTDTQYF. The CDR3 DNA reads TGTGCCAGCACTCGGGGACAGGGGAGCACAGATACGCAGTATTTT.

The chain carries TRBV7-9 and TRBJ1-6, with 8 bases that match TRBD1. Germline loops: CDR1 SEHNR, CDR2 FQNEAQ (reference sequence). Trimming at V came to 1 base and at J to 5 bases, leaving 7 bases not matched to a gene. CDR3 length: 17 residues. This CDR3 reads CASSLEYRTGNNSPLHF. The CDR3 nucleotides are TGTGCCAGCAGCTTAGAGTACAGGACAGGGAATAATTCACCCCTCCACTTT.

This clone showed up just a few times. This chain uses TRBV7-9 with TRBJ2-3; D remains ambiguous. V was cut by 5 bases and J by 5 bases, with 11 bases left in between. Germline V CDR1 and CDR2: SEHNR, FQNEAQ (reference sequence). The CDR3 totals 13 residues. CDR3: CASSPRSVDTQYF. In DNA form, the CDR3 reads TGTGCCAGCAGCCCCCGATCCGTAGATACGCAGTATTTT.

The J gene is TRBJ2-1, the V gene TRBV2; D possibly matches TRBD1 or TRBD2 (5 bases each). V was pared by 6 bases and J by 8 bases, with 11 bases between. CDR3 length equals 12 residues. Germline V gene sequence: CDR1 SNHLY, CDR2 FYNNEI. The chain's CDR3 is CASRGEYDEQFF. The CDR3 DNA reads TGTGCCAGCAGAGGGGAGTATGATGAGCAGTTCTTC.